The 13 T cell receptor beta chains below come from one sample, sequenced in a study of neurological immune-mediated disorders. TCRdb used MiXCR to reprocess the 5' RACE reads, holding one entry per CDR3 protein. The sample has some 83,000 distinct CDR3 sequences; around 2.6% are singletons. The sequenced sample was PBMCs. These TCRs come from a woman in her twenties or thirties with multiple sclerosis.

This clonotype was seen ten or more times. The V and J genes are TRBV9 and TRBJ2-5; 11 nucleotides match TRBD2. The J segment lost 5 bases and the V segment lost 3 bases, leaving 0 bases of the junction unmatched. The CDR3 spans 13 residues. Per germline, CDR1 SGDLS and CDR2 YYNGEE. The chain's CDR3 is CASSASGRETQYF. The CDR3 DNA reads TGTGCCAGCAGCGCTAGCGGGAGGGAGACCCAGTACTTC.

Many counts were recorded for this clonotype. At one end the junction does not follow the germline gene, possibly because of a read error. This chain connects TRBV29-1 to TRBJ1-1, with D possibly TRBD1 on 6 matching bases. This CDR3 is built from 9 residues. From germline, CDR1 is SQVTM and CDR2 ANQGSEA. CDR3 sequence: CSVDPGASF. In DNA, the CDR3 is TGCAGCGTTGATCCAGGGGCGAGCTTT. The full variable domain, its missing parts supplied by reference TRBV29-1 and TRBJ1-1, is SAVISQKPSRDICQRGTSLTIQCQVDSQVTMMFWYRQQPGQSLTLIATANQGSEATYESGFVIDKFPISRPNLTFSTLTVSNMSPEDSSIYLCSVDPGASFGQGTRLTVV.

This clonotype showed up many times. V usage is TRBV20-1 and J usage is TRBJ1-5, with D possibly matching TRBD1 (5 bases). CDR3 length: 14 amino acids. Germline V gives CDR1 DFQATT, CDR2 SNEGSKA (reference sequence). The V gene lost 4 bases and the J gene lost 4 bases, with 14 bases spanning the gap. CDR3 in amino acids: CSAKRGTDNQPQHF. For the CDR3, the DNA is TGCAGTGCTAAGAGAGGGACTGATAATCAGCCCCAGCATTTT.

Only a few counts were recorded for this clonotype. This rearrangement joins TRBV11-2 to TRBJ1-4; D not resolved. Trimming cost V 2 bases and J 4 bases, with 2 bases left between them. The CDR3 consists of 12 residues. Germline-derived CDR1 and CDR2 are SGHAT and FQNNGV. DNA of the CDR3: TGTGCCAGCAGCTTAAGTAATGAAAAACTGTTTTTT. Protein sequence: CASSLSNEKLFF.

This clonotype was seen ten or more times. J is TRBJ2-3 and V is TRBV7-2; TRBD2 matches 10 bases. The germline V gene encodes CDR1 SGHTA and CDR2 FQGNSA. CDR3 length: 16 amino acids. V trimming: 3 bases; J trimming: 0 bases; junction bases outside the gene matches: 3. CDR3 region: CASSFRLAGSTDTQYF. As DNA, the CDR3 is TGTGCCAGCAGCTTCAGACTAGCGGGTAGCACAGATACGCAGTATTTT.

This clonotype was counted ten times or more. The rearrangement links TRBV20-1 to TRBJ2-3; no firm D call. The CDR3 has 12 amino acids. The ends were cut back, 6 bases at V and 0 bases at J, with 7 bases in the middle. Germline assignment: CDR1 DFQATT and CDR2 SNEGSKA (reference sequence). The CDR3 bases are TGCAGTGCGCCGGAGAGCACAGATACGCAGTATTTT. Its translation is CSAPESTDTQYF.

This chain links TRBV18 with TRBJ1-5; 7 bases are a match to TRBD1. Germline-derived CDR1 and CDR2 are KGHSH and LQKENI. The CDR3 runs to 16 residues. J gave up 4 bases and V 3 bases, and 9 bases lay outside the gene matches. This CDR3 is CASSPPGTEENQPQHF. The CDR3 nucleotides are TGTGCCAGCTCACCCCCCGGGACAGAGGAGAATCAGCCCCAGCATTTT. Using reference TRBV18 and TRBJ1-5 for the parts outside the CDR3, the full variable domain is NAGVMQNPRHLVRRRGQEARLRCSPMKGHSHVYWYRQLPEEGLKFMVYLQKENIIDESGMPKERFSAEFPKEGPSILRIQQVVRGDSAAYFCASSPPGTEENQPQHFGDGTRLSIL.

This clonotype was counted many times. The J gene is TRBJ2-1, the V gene TRBV7-9, with 12 positions matching TRBD2. V lost 10 bases to trimming and J lost 4 bases; unmatched junction nucleotides: 14. The CDR3 loop spans 17 amino acids. Germline V CDR1 and CDR2: SEHNR, FQNEAQ (reference sequence). DNA of the CDR3: TGTGCCACCCTGGGACTAGCGGGCCGTTCTTTATACAATGAGCAGTTCTTC. Its translation: CATLGLAGRSLYNEQFF.

This clonotype appeared many times. This chain links TRBV5-1 with TRBJ2-6; D is unresolved. V was trimmed by 4 bases and J by 0 bases, leaving 14 bases between them. Germline loops: CDR1 SGHRS, CDR2 YFSETQ. The CDR3 spans 17 residues. The CDR3 DNA follows: TGCGCCAGCAGCGCGGCGACGGGCAGCTCTGGGGCCAACGTCCTGACTTTC. Protein sequence: CASSAATGSSGANVLTF.

This clonotype was seen many times. The gene calls are TRBV4-2 and TRBJ1-3, with D possibly TRBD1 on 5 matching bases. Germline V gene lookup returns CDR1 LGHNA and CDR2 YNFKEQ. The length of the CDR3 is 14 residues. The V and J ends lost 0 bases and 5 bases respectively, with 8 bases between them. The CDR3 nucleotides read TGTGCCAGCAGCCAAGATCAGGGACGAAACACCATATATTTT. It translates to CASSQDQGRNTIYF.

This clonotype was seen many times. The chain combines TRBV7-3 with TRBJ2-1; TRBD2 aligns across 8 bases. The CDR3 spans 16 residues. Germline trimming cut 1 base from V and 5 bases from J; bases unmatched to any gene: 7. Germline assignment: CDR1 SGHTA and CDR2 FQGTGA. The DNA for the CDR3 is TGTGCCAGCAGCTTAATCAGGACTAGCTCTGACAATGAGCAGTTCTTC. As protein: CASSLIRTSSDNEQFF.

This clonotype occurred many times. Mismatch with germline at one junction end may stem from a read error. This chain uses TRBV29-1 with TRBJ2-3, with 10 bases matching TRBD2. The V gene's germline CDR1 is SQVTM and CDR2 ANQGSEA. The CDR3 is made up of 11 amino acids. The DNA of the CDR3 is TGCAGCGTTGTCCTAGCGGGAGTCCACCATTTT. Its protein product is CSVVLAGVHHF.

This clonotype came up many times. The chain carries TRBV4-3 and TRBJ2-7; 9 bases map to TRBD2. V lost 3 bases, J lost 2 bases, and 8 bases stayed unmatched. The CDR3 spans 16 residues. Per the germline V gene, CDR1 is LGHNA and CDR2 is YSLEER. CDR3 DNA sequence: TGCGCCAGCAGCCATTCCGGCGGGACTAGCACCTACGAGCAGTACTTC. As protein: CASSHSGGTSTYEQYF.